The clone carrying this TCR beta chain has a single count. This CDR3 has 16 amino acids. CDR1 is SGHDT, CDR2 YYEEEE, per germline. The ends were cut back, 4 bases at V and 0 bases at J, with 14 bases in the middle. Followed over time, Seattle patients had been enrolled while infection was active. This sample was included in a study of blood T cell repertoires in COVID-19. Study information: The study drew acute and convalescent COVID-19 samples from the United States, Italy and Spain. Nucleic acid was either cDNA or gDNA, and it came from T cells, B-cell-depleted T cells, or PBMCs.

Per the study methods: Estimated nucleated cell counts came from reference gene primer amplification. Data came from immunoSEQ multiplex PCR; TCRdb stores just in-frame clones and leaves some out. That table furnishes V, J and clone size, whereas the DNA furnished D and trimming. The sample has around 370,000 clones, about 88% seen once. The J gene is TRBJ1-5, the V gene TRBV5-6, with D uncertain. The material sequenced was peripheral blood. The sequence derives from a woman in her 70s with COVID-19, enrolled during active disease. CDR3 in amino acids: CASSPDGLYSNQPQHF. The CDR3 nucleotides read TGTGCCAGCAGCCCCGACGGACTCTATAGCAATCAGCCCCAGCATTTT. Full variable domain (rest looked up from reference TRBV5-6 and TRBJ1-5): DAGVTQSPTHLIKTRGQQVTLRCSPKSGHDTVSWYQQALGQGPQFIFQYYEEEERQRGNFPDRFSGHQFPNYSSELNVNALLLGDSALYLCASSPDGLYSNQPQHFGDGTRLSIL.